Below, 8 T cell receptor beta chains from the same sample are listed, as sequenced in a study of T cell changes during pregnancy in multiple sclerosis. Assay used: immunoSEQ multiplex PCR; TCRdb lists only in-frame clones, some missing. The sample has roughly 62,000 clones, 80% to 90% seen once. Sequences were derived from peripheral blood, sampled in the first trimester of pregnancy. The source is a female donor with multiple sclerosis, enrolled in a pregnancy study.

V usage is TRBV6-5 and J usage is TRBJ2-7; D is perhaps TRBD1 (6 bases). Germline CDR1 MNHEY, CDR2 SVGAGI. The ends were cut back, 5 bases at V and 2 bases at J, with 7 bases in the middle. The CDR3 is made up of 12 amino acids. CDR3 in DNA: TGTGCCAGCAGTGCAGGGGCCTACGAGCAGTACTTC. Translated: CASSAGAYEQYF.

The chain is built from TRBV7-3 and TRBJ1-1; 7 nucleotides agree with TRBD1. Germline CDR1 SGHTA, CDR2 FQGTGA. The CDR3 extends over 15 amino acids. The ends lost 5 bases at V and 3 bases at J; junction bases unmatched: 9. The CDR3 sequence is CASSLQGGGDTEAFF. DNA of the CDR3: TGTGCCAGCAGCCTCCAGGGGGGTGGGGACACTGAAGCTTTCTTT. The full variable domain, rest sourced from reference TRBV7-3 and TRBJ1-1, is GAGVSQTPSNKVTEKGKYVELRCDPISGHTALYWYRQSLGQGPEFLIYFQGTGAADDSGLPNDRFFAVRPEGSVSTLKIQRTERGDSAVYLCASSLQGGGDTEAFFGQGTRLTVV.

The CDR3 DNA is TGCGCCAGCAGCTTGGATGGGACAGGGGGCGCGAGGTATGGCTACACCTTC. It translates to CASSLDGTGGARYGYTF. The rearrangement links TRBV5-1 to TRBJ1-2; 12 nucleotides match TRBD1. This CDR3 has 17 amino acids. V dropped 0 bases and J dropped 5; count of bases not matched to a gene: 8. The germline V gene has CDR1 SGHRS and CDR2 YFSETQ. Together with reference TRBV5-1 and TRBJ1-2, the CDR3 gives the full variable domain: KAGVTQTPRYLIKTRGQQVTLSCSPISGHRSVSWYQQTPGQGLQFLFEYFSETQRNKGNFPGRFSGRQFSNSRSEMNVSTLELGDSALYLCASSLDGTGGARYGYTFGSGTRLTVV.

The CDR3 loop is CASSLGAYGNTEAFF. In nucleotides, the CDR3 is TGTGCCAGCAGTTTAGGGGCCTACGGAAACACTGAAGCTTTCTTT. J is TRBJ1-1 and V is TRBV27; D might be TRBD1 (5 bases). Trimming stripped 2 bases from V and 2 bases from J, with 12 bases between. This CDR3 spans 15 amino acids. CDR1 MNHEY and CDR2 SMNVEV come from the germline V gene (reference sequence).

The chain links TRBV11-2 to TRBJ2-2; D gene ambiguous. Germline V lookup: CDR1 SGHAT, CDR2 FQNNGV. This CDR3 has 13 residues. Trimming left V 4 bases short and J 3 bases short, with 6 bases between. CDR3 residues: CASSYQDTGELFF. The CDR3 DNA reads as TGTGCCAGCAGCTATCAGGACACCGGGGAGCTGTTTTTT.

J is TRBJ1-5 and V is TRBV2; D is unclear. V shed 9 bases and J shed 7 bases, with 16 bases lying between them. The germline CDR1 and CDR2 sequences are SNHLY and FYNNEI. The CDR3 length is 13 residues. CDR3 in DNA: TGTGCCAGTAACTGGGAGGGTCAGCAGCCCCAGCATTTT. It is translated as CASNWEGQQPQHF.

V gene TRBV5-1 combines with J gene TRBJ2-7; D may be TRBD1 (6 bases). CDR1 is SGHRS and CDR2 is YFSETQ in the germline V gene. Trimming shortened V by 0 bases and J by 5 bases, and 9 bases separated the two germline ends. The CDR3 consists of 13 residues. CDR3 region: CASSLGTVNEQYF. The DNA for the CDR3 is TGCGCCAGCAGCTTGGGGACAGTAAACGAGCAGTACTTC.

The chain combines TRBV5-6 with TRBJ1-1, with D maybe TRBD1 (5 bases). With 4 bases removed from V and 5 bases from J, the gap between germline ends came to 18 bases. From germline, CDR1 is SGHDT and CDR2 YYEEEE. The CDR3 contains 15 residues. CDR3 bases: TGTGCCAGCAGCAATTTCGCCAGGGAAGGAACTGAAGCTTTCTTT. It encodes CASSNFAREGTEAFF.